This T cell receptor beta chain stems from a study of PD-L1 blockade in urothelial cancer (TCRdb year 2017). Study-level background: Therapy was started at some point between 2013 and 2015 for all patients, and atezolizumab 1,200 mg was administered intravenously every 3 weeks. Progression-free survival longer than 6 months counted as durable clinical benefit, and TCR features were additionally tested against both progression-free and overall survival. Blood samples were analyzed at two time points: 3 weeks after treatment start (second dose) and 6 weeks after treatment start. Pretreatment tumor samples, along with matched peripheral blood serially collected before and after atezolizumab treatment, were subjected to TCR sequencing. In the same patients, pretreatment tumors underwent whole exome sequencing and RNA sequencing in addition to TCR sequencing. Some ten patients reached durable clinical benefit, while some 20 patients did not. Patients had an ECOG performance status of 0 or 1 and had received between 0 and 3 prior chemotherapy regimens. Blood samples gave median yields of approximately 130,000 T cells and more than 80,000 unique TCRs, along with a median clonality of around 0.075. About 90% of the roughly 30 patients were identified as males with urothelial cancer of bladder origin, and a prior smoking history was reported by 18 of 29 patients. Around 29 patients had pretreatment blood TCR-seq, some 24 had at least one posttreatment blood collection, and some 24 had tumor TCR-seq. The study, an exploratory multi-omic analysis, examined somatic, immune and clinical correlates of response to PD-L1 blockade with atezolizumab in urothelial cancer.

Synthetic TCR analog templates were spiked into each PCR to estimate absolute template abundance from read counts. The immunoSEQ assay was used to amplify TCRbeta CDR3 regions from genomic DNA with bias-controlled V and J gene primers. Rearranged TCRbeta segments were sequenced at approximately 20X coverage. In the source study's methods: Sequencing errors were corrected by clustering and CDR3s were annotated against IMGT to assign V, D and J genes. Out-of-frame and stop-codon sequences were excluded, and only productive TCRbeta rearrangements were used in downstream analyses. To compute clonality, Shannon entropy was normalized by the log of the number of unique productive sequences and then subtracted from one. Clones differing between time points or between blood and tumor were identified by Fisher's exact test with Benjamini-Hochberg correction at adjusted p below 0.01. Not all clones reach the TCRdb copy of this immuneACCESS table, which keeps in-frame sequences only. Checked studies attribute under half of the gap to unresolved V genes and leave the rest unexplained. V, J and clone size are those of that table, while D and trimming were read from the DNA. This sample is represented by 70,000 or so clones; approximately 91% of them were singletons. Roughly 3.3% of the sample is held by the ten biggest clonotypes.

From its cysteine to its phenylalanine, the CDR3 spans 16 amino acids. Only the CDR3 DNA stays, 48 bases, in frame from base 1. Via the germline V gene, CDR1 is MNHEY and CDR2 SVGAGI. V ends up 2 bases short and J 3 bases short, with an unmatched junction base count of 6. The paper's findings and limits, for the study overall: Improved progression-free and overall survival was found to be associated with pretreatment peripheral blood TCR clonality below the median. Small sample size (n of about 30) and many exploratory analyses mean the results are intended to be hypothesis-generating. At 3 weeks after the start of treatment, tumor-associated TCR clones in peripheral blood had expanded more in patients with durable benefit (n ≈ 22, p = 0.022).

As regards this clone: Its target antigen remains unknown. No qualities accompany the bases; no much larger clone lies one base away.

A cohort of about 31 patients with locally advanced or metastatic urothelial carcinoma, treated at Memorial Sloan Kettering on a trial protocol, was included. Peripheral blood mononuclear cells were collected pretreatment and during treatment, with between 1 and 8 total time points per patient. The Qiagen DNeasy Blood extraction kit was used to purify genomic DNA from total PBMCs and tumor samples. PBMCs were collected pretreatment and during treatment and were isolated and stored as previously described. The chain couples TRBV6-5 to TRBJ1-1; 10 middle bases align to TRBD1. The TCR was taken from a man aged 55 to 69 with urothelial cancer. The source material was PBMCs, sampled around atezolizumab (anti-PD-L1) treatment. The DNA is TGTGCCAGCAGTTACGATGGGACAGGGGAATACACTGAAGCTTTCTTT. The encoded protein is CASSYDGTGEYTEAFF.